This TCR beta chain was obtained from a study of human T cells and chemical hapten exposure. Whole-study results and caveats: With DPC sensitization, TCRs exceeding 1 in 1000 frequency showed no change.

The CDR3 extends over 14 amino acids. Germline-derived CDR1 and CDR2 are SGHDT and YYEEEE. The V and J ends lost 2 bases and 3 bases respectively, with 9 bases between them. MiXCR, applied by TCRdb to the RACE reads, yields one record per CDR3 protein. The sample shows about 380,000 distinct CDR3 sequences, roughly 4.8% of them seen only once. This clonotype was recorded many times. Its antigen is undetermined. The time point denotes: patch test 1, 2 weeks after DPC sensitization. Treatment given: therapeutic diphenylcyclopropenone sensitization with weekly scalp DPC. Whole blood, unfractionated, served as the material for total RNA extraction.

The chain has TRBV5-6 and TRBJ1-5; no firm D call. The receptor comes from a woman between 45 and 60 years old with alopecia areata. Some clones in this sample may be carry-over from other donors' samples. Sequences were derived from whole blood, sampled in connection with sensitization to the hapten diphenylcyclopropenone (DPC). CDR3 amino acids: CASSFGRVNQPQHF. CDR3 nucleotides: TGTGCCAGCAGCTTCGGACGGGTCAATCAGCCCCAGCATTTT. The full variable domain, its missing parts supplied by reference TRBV5-6 and TRBJ1-5, is DAGVTQSPTHLIKTRGQQVTLRCSPKSGHDTVSWYQQALGQGPQFIFQYYEEEERQRGNFPDRFSGHQFPNYSSELNVNALLLGDSALYLCASSFGRVNQPQHFGDGTRLSIL.